These T cell receptor beta chains were read from a single sample in a study of PD-L1 blockade in urothelial cancer. Sequenced by immunoSEQ multiplex PCR; TCRdb stores in-frame clones only, minus some. The sample comprises just over 40,000 clones, about 85% of which are singletons, and about 2.7% rests with the top ten. Source: PBMCs, taken around atezolizumab (anti-PD-L1) treatment. The receptor source for this set is a man in his 70s with urothelial cancer. Each CDR3 is given with its conserved first and last residue. The order of the fields is V gene, J gene, D gene, clone size, CDR3 protein, CDR3 DNA. D genes are given only for firm matches. Clone size is stated in some rows and not others, as once, few, many or a class when expanded.

TRBV10-3	TRBJ2-7	TRBD1	NA	CAISGQGTTEQYF	TGTGCCATCAGCGGACAGGGGACGACCGAGCAGTACTTC
TRBV4-2	TRBJ2-7	TRBD2	NA	CASSQEVSGRAVGIGYEQYF	TGTGCCAGCAGCCAAGAGGTCAGCGGGAGAGCGGTGGGCATTGGCTACGAGCAGTACTTC
TRBV2	TRBJ2-1	NA	NA	CASSEWGQTTYNEQFF	TGTGCCAGCAGTGAATGGGGGCAGACCACTTACAATGAGCAGTTCTTC
TRBV29-1	TRBJ1-2	NA	few	CSVWTANGYTF	TGCAGCGTCTGGACAGCGAATGGCTACACCTTC
TRBV4-2	TRBJ2-5	TRBD2	NA	CASSQDGGGGRAPETQYF	TGTGCCAGCAGCCAAGATGGTGGGGGGGGGAGGGCCCCGGAGACCCAGTACTTC
TRBV27	TRBJ2-1	TRBD2	NA	CASSVIAGYYNEQFF	TGTGCCAGCAGTGTAATAGCGGGATACTACAATGAGCAGTTCTTC
TRBV7-7	TRBJ1-3	TRBD1	NA	CASSLGQGSGNTIYF	TGTGCTAGCAGCCTGGGACAGGGATCTGGAAACACCATATATTTT
TRBV19	TRBJ2-5	NA	NA	CASSSPNREETQYF	TGTGCCAGTAGTTCGCCAAACAGGGAAGAGACCCAGTACTTC
TRBV9	TRBJ2-7	NA	NA	CASSVGGSPAYEQYF	TGTGCCAGCAGCGTAGGAGGGAGTCCAGCCTACGAGCAGTACTTC
TRBV5-5	TRBJ1-1	TRBD1	NA	CASSPGTGGLRGTEAFF	TGTGCCAGCAGCCCCGGGACAGGGGGTTTACGGGGCACTGAAGCTTTCTTT
TRBV5-6	TRBJ1-1	NA	NA	CASSLEDTGRAEAFF	TGTGCCAGCAGCTTGGAGGATACAGGGCGGGCTGAAGCTTTCTTT
TRBV15	TRBJ2-2	TRBD2	once	CATSFLGLAGKNTGELFF	TGTGCCACCAGCTTCCTTGGACTAGCGGGTAAAAACACCGGGGAGCTGTTTTTT
TRBV6-6	TRBJ1-2	TRBD1	NA	CASSLDRDSTNYGYTF	TGTGCCAGCAGTCTGGACAGGGATTCGACTAACTATGGCTACACCTTC
TRBV7-6	TRBJ2-5	TRBD1	NA	CASSPWTGQETQYF	TGTGCCAGCAGCCCCTGGACAGGACAAGAGACCCAGTACTTC
TRBV7-2	TRBJ2-7	TRBD1	NA	CATKPGQGASYEQYF	TGTGCCACGAAACCGGGGCAGGGGGCTTCCTACGAGCAGTACTTC
TRBV19	TRBJ2-3	NA	NA	CASSNTSPDTQYF	TGTGCCAGTAGTAACACTAGCCCAGATACGCAGTATTTT
TRBV18	TRBJ1-1	NA	NA	CASSRGTGSPEAFF	TGTGCCAGCTCCCGCGGAACAGGGTCTCCTGAAGCTTTCTTT
TRBV30	TRBJ2-1	NA	medium-sized	CAWTVSSYNEQFF	TGTGCCTGGACTGTTAGCTCCTACAATGAGCAGTTCTTC
TRBV18	TRBJ2-7	NA	NA	CASSPRARGNIPYEQYF	TGTGCCAGCTCACCACGGGCGCGGGGTAATATACCCTACGAGCAGTACTTC
TRBV19	TRBJ2-2	NA	NA	CASSMSHTLTGELFF	TGTGCCAGTAGTATGAGTCATACTCTCACCGGGGAGCTGTTTTTT